These T cell receptor beta chains were read from a single sample in a study of blood T cell repertoires in COVID-19. Libraries were prepared by immunoSEQ multiplex PCR; TCRdb keeps only in-frame clonotypes and omits some of them. The sample shows 100,000 to 150,000 clones, 75% to 90% of them seen only once. Sequenced input: peripheral blood. All receptors come from a woman aged 80 or over with COVID-19, enrolled during active disease. The CDR3 runs from the conserved cysteine through the conserved F or W. The D gene is left open where the match is weak. Clone size is given for some rows only: seen once, a few or many times, or a class if the clone is expanded.

cdr3_length: 15; j_call: TRBJ1-6; v_call: TRBV19; clone_size: once; d_call: TRBD1; cdr3_nt: TGTGCCAGTAGTCCTGGACAGGGCAGGGCGTCACCCCTCCACTTT; cdr3_aa: CASSPGQGRASPLHF
cdr3_length: 21; j_call: TRBJ2-2; v_call: TRBV19; clone_size: .; d_call: TRBD2; cdr3_nt: TGTGCCAGTAGTGCGGACAGGAAGCCGGGACTAGCGGGAGGAATAGGCGGGGAGCTGTTTTTT; cdr3_aa: CASSADRKPGLAGGIGGELFF
cdr3_length: 17; j_call: TRBJ2-7; v_call: TRBV15; clone_size: .; d_call: TRBD2; cdr3_nt: TGTGCCACCAGCAGAGATTTTGGACTAGCAGGGGTCTACGAGCAGTACTTC; cdr3_aa: CATSRDFGLAGVYEQYF
cdr3_length: 14; j_call: TRBJ2-2; v_call: TRBV7-9; clone_size: .; d_call: TRBD2; cdr3_nt: TGTGCCAGCGGTGGGAGGGCCAACACCGGGGAGCTGTTTTTT; cdr3_aa: CASGGRANTGELFF
cdr3_length: 15; j_call: TRBJ2-5; v_call: TRBV10-3; clone_size: .; d_call: TRBD2; cdr3_nt: TGTGCCATCAGCTCAGCGGGAACGATTCGAGAGACCCAGTACTTC; cdr3_aa: CAISSAGTIRETQYF
cdr3_length: 16; j_call: TRBJ1-1; v_call: TRBV18; clone_size: .; d_call: TRBD1; cdr3_nt: TGTGCCAGCTCACCACTAGGAACAGGGGCGAACACTGAAGCTTTCTTT; cdr3_aa: CASSPLGTGANTEAFF
cdr3_length: 12; j_call: TRBJ1-2; v_call: TRBV2; clone_size: .; d_call: .; cdr3_nt: TGTGCCAGCAGGGAAAACACGTTCGGCTACACCTTC; cdr3_aa: CASRENTFGYTF
cdr3_length: 13; j_call: TRBJ2-7; v_call: TRBV5-5; clone_size: few; d_call: TRBD2; cdr3_nt: TGTGCCAGCAGCCAAAGCGGGAGCTACGAGCAGTACTTC; cdr3_aa: CASSQSGSYEQYF
cdr3_length: 15; j_call: TRBJ1-5; v_call: TRBV20-1; clone_size: .; d_call: TRBD1; cdr3_nt: TGCAGTGCTAGTATCTTGGCAGGGGGCCGGCAGCCCCAGCATTTT; cdr3_aa: CSASILAGGRQPQHF
cdr3_length: 15; j_call: TRBJ2-4; v_call: TRBV19; clone_size: .; d_call: .; cdr3_nt: TGTGCCAGTAGTCCGCGGGGGCGGGACAAAAACATTCAGTACTTC; cdr3_aa: CASSPRGRDKNIQYF
cdr3_length: 16; j_call: TRBJ1-4; v_call: TRBV5-1; clone_size: .; d_call: .; cdr3_nt: TGCGCCAGCAGCTTGGCCTTGGCTGGGGCAAATGAAAAACTGTTTTTT; cdr3_aa: CASSLALAGANEKLFF
cdr3_length: 14; j_call: TRBJ1-1; v_call: TRBV28; clone_size: once; d_call: TRBD1; cdr3_nt: TGTGCCAGCGGCCCACAGGGGCTGAACACTGAAGCTTTCTTT; cdr3_aa: CASGPQGLNTEAFF
cdr3_length: 14; j_call: TRBJ1-4; v_call: TRBV6-1; clone_size: .; d_call: TRBD1; cdr3_nt: TGTGCCAGCAGTGAACAGGGGGCGAAGGAAAAACTGTTTTTT; cdr3_aa: CASSEQGAKEKLFF
cdr3_length: 13; j_call: TRBJ1-1; v_call: TRBV6-2/TRBV6-3; clone_size: .; d_call: .; cdr3_nt: TGTGCCAGCAGTTTTGGACAGTACACTGAAGCTTTCTTT; cdr3_aa: CASSFGQYTEAFF
cdr3_length: 14; j_call: TRBJ1-2; v_call: TRBV3-1/TRBV3-2; clone_size: .; d_call: .; cdr3_nt: TGTGCCAGCAGCCAAGGGAAGGAGGTTGGCGGCTACACCTTC; cdr3_aa: CASSQGKEVGGYTF
cdr3_length: 14; j_call: TRBJ2-3; v_call: TRBV6-5; clone_size: .; d_call: TRBD2; cdr3_nt: TGTGCCAGCACGGCGGGAGCTAGCACAGATACGCAGTATTTT; cdr3_aa: CASTAGASTDTQYF
cdr3_length: 19; j_call: TRBJ2-1; v_call: TRBV3-1/TRBV3-2; clone_size: .; d_call: TRBD2; cdr3_nt: TGTGCCAGCAGCCAACACGTTTTGTTCTGGACTAGCGGCTACAATGAGCAGTTCTTC; cdr3_aa: CASSQHVLFWTSGYNEQFF
cdr3_length: 15; j_call: TRBJ2-7; v_call: TRBV28; clone_size: few; d_call: .; cdr3_nt: TGTGCCAGCAGTTTGTCAGGTTTCGGCTCCTACGAGCAGTACTTC; cdr3_aa: CASSLSGFGSYEQYF
cdr3_length: 14; j_call: TRBJ2-7; v_call: TRBV7-2; clone_size: .; d_call: TRBD2; cdr3_nt: TGTGCCAGCAGCTTACGGGACGCAGCGGGGGAGCAGTACTTC; cdr3_aa: CASSLRDAAGEQYF
cdr3_length: 14; j_call: TRBJ1-2; v_call: TRBV5-4; clone_size: .; d_call: .; cdr3_nt: TGTGCCAGCAGCTTGGTTTCCGCTAACTATGGCTACACCTTC; cdr3_aa: CASSLVSANYGYTF
cdr3_length: 13; j_call: TRBJ1-1; v_call: TRBV10-3; clone_size: .; d_call: TRBD1; cdr3_nt: TGTGCCATCCTCCGACAGGGGGCCACTGAAGCTTTCTTT; cdr3_aa: CAILRQGATEAFF
cdr3_length: 14; j_call: TRBJ2-7; v_call: TRBV27; clone_size: .; d_call: TRBD2; cdr3_nt: TGTGCCAGCAGTTTGGGGCCCCGGGGGGACGAGCAGTACTTC; cdr3_aa: CASSLGPRGDEQYF
cdr3_length: 15; j_call: TRBJ1-1; v_call: TRBV6-1; clone_size: .; d_call: .; cdr3_nt: TGTGCCAGCAGTGAAATCGGGGGTATGAACACTGAAGCTTTCTTT; cdr3_aa: CASSEIGGMNTEAFF
cdr3_length: 15; j_call: TRBJ1-5; v_call: TRBV19; clone_size: .; d_call: TRBD1; cdr3_nt: TGTGCCAGTAGGCGGGACAGGGTGGACAATCAGCCCCAGCATTTT; cdr3_aa: CASRRDRVDNQPQHF
cdr3_length: 16; j_call: TRBJ2-3; v_call: TRBV27; clone_size: .; d_call: .; cdr3_nt: TGTGCCAGCAATCGGGGAGGTGGGATGGGCACAGATACGCAGTATTTT; cdr3_aa: CASNRGGGMGTDTQYF
cdr3_length: 18; j_call: TRBJ2-1; v_call: TRBV5-4; clone_size: once; d_call: TRBD1; cdr3_nt: TGTGCCAGCAGCTTGGTAATTCTTCGGGACAGAAAAGACAATGAGCAGTTCTTC; cdr3_aa: CASSLVILRDRKDNEQFF
cdr3_length: 11; j_call: TRBJ1-2; v_call: TRBV19; clone_size: .; d_call: .; cdr3_nt: TGTGCCAGTACTCAGAACTATGGCTACACCTTC; cdr3_aa: CASTQNYGYTF
cdr3_length: 16; j_call: TRBJ2-2; v_call: TRBV5-1; clone_size: .; d_call: .; cdr3_nt: TGCGCCAGCAGCTCGAGAGTTAGCGCGAACACCGGGGAGCTGTTTTTT; cdr3_aa: CASSSRVSANTGELFF
cdr3_length: 13; j_call: TRBJ2-3; v_call: TRBV12-3/TRBV12-4; clone_size: .; d_call: TRBD1; cdr3_nt: TGTGCCAGTAGACAGGGAGAAGCAGATACGCAGTATTTT; cdr3_aa: CASRQGEADTQYF
cdr3_length: 13; j_call: TRBJ2-1; v_call: TRBV6-6; clone_size: .; d_call: TRBD2; cdr3_nt: TGTGCCATCCAGTTACCCAGCGGGGATGAGCAGTTCTTC; cdr3_aa: CAIQLPSGDEQFF
cdr3_length: 12; j_call: TRBJ1-1; v_call: TRBV28; clone_size: .; d_call: .; cdr3_nt: TGTGCCTCTAGTGAGAGGGACACTGAAGCTTTCTTT; cdr3_aa: CASSERDTEAFF
cdr3_length: 14; j_call: TRBJ2-1; v_call: TRBV7-2; clone_size: .; d_call: .; cdr3_nt: TGTGCCAGCAGCGCGGACTATTGGGGGAATGAGCAGTTCTTC; cdr3_aa: CASSADYWGNEQFF
cdr3_length: 12; j_call: TRBJ2-1; v_call: TRBV6-1; clone_size: .; d_call: .; cdr3_nt: TGTGCCAGCAGTGAAAGTAGGGGGGAGCAGTTCTTC; cdr3_aa: CASSESRGEQFF
cdr3_length: 15; j_call: TRBJ1-1; v_call: TRBV7-6; clone_size: .; d_call: .; cdr3_nt: TGTGCCAGCAGCTTCCAGCTGGGGCAGTACACTGAAGCTTTCTTT; cdr3_aa: CASSFQLGQYTEAFF
cdr3_length: 15; j_call: TRBJ2-7; v_call: TRBV21-1; clone_size: .; d_call: .; cdr3_nt: TGTGCCAGCAGCAAAGGGCTAGCGGGAGCCTCCGAGCAGTACTTC; cdr3_aa: CASSKGLAGASEQYF
cdr3_length: 13; j_call: TRBJ2-7; v_call: TRBV5-4; clone_size: .; d_call: .; cdr3_nt: TGTGCCAGCAGCTTGGGACGGCGGGACGAGCAGTACTTC; cdr3_aa: CASSLGRRDEQYF
cdr3_length: 18; j_call: TRBJ1-2; v_call: TRBV7-6; clone_size: .; d_call: TRBD1; cdr3_nt: TGTGCCAGCAGCTCGGAAACCGGGACAGGGGAGACTAACTATGGCTACACCTTC; cdr3_aa: CASSSETGTGETNYGYTF
cdr3_length: 13; j_call: TRBJ2-2; v_call: TRBV5-1; clone_size: .; d_call: TRBD1; cdr3_nt: TGCGCCAGCAGCGACAGGGTAACCGGGGAGCTGTTTTTT; cdr3_aa: CASSDRVTGELFF
cdr3_length: 15; j_call: TRBJ2-7; v_call: TRBV7-2; clone_size: .; d_call: TRBD1; cdr3_nt: TGTGCCAGCAGCGGGGGGACAGGGGGCAACTACGAGCAGTACTTC; cdr3_aa: CASSGGTGGNYEQYF
cdr3_length: 12; j_call: TRBJ2-7; v_call: TRBV7-9; clone_size: .; d_call: .; cdr3_nt: TGTGCCAGCAGCTTAGGACAGTACGAGCAGTACTTC; cdr3_aa: CASSLGQYEQYF
cdr3_length: 14; j_call: TRBJ2-7; v_call: TRBV28; clone_size: .; d_call: .; cdr3_nt: TGTGCCAGCAGTTTATTGCACAGGGACAACGAGCAGTACTTC; cdr3_aa: CASSLLHRDNEQYF
cdr3_length: 12; j_call: TRBJ2-7; v_call: TRBV28; clone_size: .; d_call: .; cdr3_nt: TGTGCCAGCAGCCCTTCCTGGCGGGAGCAGTACTTC; cdr3_aa: CASSPSWREQYF
cdr3_length: 14; j_call: TRBJ1-1; v_call: TRBV6-2/TRBV6-3; clone_size: .; d_call: .; cdr3_nt: TGTGCCAGCAGTCCCGGGTACGGATACACTGAAGCTTTCTTT; cdr3_aa: CASSPGYGYTEAFF
cdr3_length: 13; j_call: TRBJ2-1; v_call: TRBV13; clone_size: .; d_call: .; cdr3_nt: TGTGCCACCCGGAGGAGCTCCTACAATGAGCAGTTCTTC; cdr3_aa: CATRRSSYNEQFF
cdr3_length: 15; j_call: TRBJ2-7; v_call: TRBV4-2; clone_size: once; d_call: TRBD1; cdr3_nt: TGTGCCAGCAGCCCCTCGGTCACAGGGGGTTACGAGCAGTACTTC; cdr3_aa: CASSPSVTGGYEQYF
cdr3_length: 14; j_call: TRBJ2-1; v_call: TRBV3-1/TRBV3-2; clone_size: .; d_call: .; cdr3_nt: TGTGCCAGCAGCCAGGCAAGCTCCTACAATGAGCAGTTCTTC; cdr3_aa: CASSQASSYNEQFF
cdr3_length: 15; j_call: TRBJ2-3; v_call: TRBV19; clone_size: .; d_call: TRBD2; cdr3_nt: TGTGCCAGTAGCCCTAGCGGGAGTCGCACAGATACGCAGTATTTT; cdr3_aa: CASSPSGSRTDTQYF
cdr3_length: 13; j_call: TRBJ1-6; v_call: TRBV19; clone_size: .; d_call: .; cdr3_nt: TGTGCCAGTAGTGCACGGACAGCTTCACCCCTCCACTTT; cdr3_aa: CASSARTASPLHF
cdr3_length: 18; j_call: TRBJ2-2; v_call: TRBV5-1; clone_size: .; d_call: TRBD1; cdr3_nt: TGCGCCAGCAGCTTGGAGGGGTCGACAGGGCCGACGGGCCGGGAGCTGTTTTTT; cdr3_aa: CASSLEGSTGPTGRELFF
cdr3_length: 14; j_call: TRBJ1-1; v_call: TRBV29-1; clone_size: .; d_call: .; cdr3_nt: TGCAGCGTTGATAAGGGGGGGGGCGGCACTGAAGCTTTCTTT; cdr3_aa: CSVDKGGGGTEAFF
cdr3_length: 14; j_call: TRBJ2-3; v_call: TRBV4-2; clone_size: .; d_call: .; cdr3_nt: TGTGCCAGCAGCCAATACCCGGAGGGCTATACGCAGTATTTT; cdr3_aa: CASSQYPEGYTQYF
cdr3_length: 14; j_call: TRBJ1-2; v_call: TRBV6-6; clone_size: .; d_call: TRBD1; cdr3_nt: TGTGCCAGCAGAGAAACAGGGGCGGGCTATGGCTACACCTTC; cdr3_aa: CASRETGAGYGYTF